The 26 T cell receptor beta chains reported below all come from one sample, sequenced in a study of early stage breast cancer tumors. Assay used: immunoSEQ multiplex PCR; TCRdb lists only in-frame clones, some missing. The table includes approximately 33,000 clones, roughly four fifths detected once. The sequenced sample consisted of blood. Receptors originate from a person in their 40s with breast cancer.

This clone was observed a single time. The genes are TRBV29-1 and TRBJ2-1; 11 bases match TRBD2. Germline loops: CDR1 SQVTM, CDR2 ANQGSEA. Germline trimming cut 3 bases from V and 5 bases from J; bases unmatched to any gene: 6. The CDR3 spans 15 residues. This CDR3 reads CSVDPPSGGNNEQFF. DNA for the CDR3: TGCAGCGTTGATCCCCCTAGCGGGGGGAACAATGAGCAGTTCTTC.

The rearrangement joins TRBV27 to TRBJ1-3, with D unresolved. There are 14 residues in the CDR3. From germline, CDR1 is MNHEY and CDR2 SMNVEV (reference sequence). Trimming removed 2 bases at V and 3 bases at J, with 8 bases between. The CDR3 DNA reads TGTGCCAGCAGTTTAAATGGCAATGGAAACACCATATATTTT. Translated, it gives CASSLNGNGNTIYF.

V usage is TRBV7-9 and J usage is TRBJ2-7, with TRBD2 identical over 10 bases. The CDR3 loop spans 16 amino acids. Germline values: CDR1 SEHNR, CDR2 FQNEAQ (reference sequence). V shed 5 bases, J shed 2 bases, and the junction held 9 bases outside the gene matches. CDR3 in amino acids: CASSPKTSGKTYEQYF. The CDR3 nucleotides read TGTGCCAGCAGCCCAAAAACTAGCGGGAAGACCTACGAGCAGTACTTC.

V is TRBV29-1 and J is TRBJ2-7, with 10 bases identical to TRBD2. Germline V lookup: CDR1 SQVTM, CDR2 ANQGSEA. The J segment lost 1 base and the V segment lost 1 base, leaving 7 bases of the junction unmatched. There are 16 residues in the CDR3. CDR3 DNA sequence: TGCAGCGTTGAAGTGTGGGCTAGCGGGAGTTCCTACGAGCAGTACTTC. Its translation: CSVEVWASGSSYEQYF.

The gene calls are TRBV7-9 and TRBJ2-3; D gene unclear. The CDR3 contains 16 residues. Trimming removed 5 bases at V and 2 bases at J, with 17 bases between. Looked up from germline, CDR1 is SEHNR and CDR2 is FQNEAQ (reference sequence). DNA for the CDR3: TGTGCCAGCAGCGACGATACCCGTGGTCCCACAGATACGCAGTATTTT. Encoded protein: CASSDDTRGPTDTQYF. The whole variable domain, remainder taken from reference TRBV7-9 and TRBJ2-3, is DTGVSQNPRHKITKRGQNVTFRCDPISEHNRLYWYRQTLGQGPEFLTYFQNEAQLEKSRLLSDRFSAERPKGSFSTLEIQRTEQGDSAMYLCASSDDTRGPTDTQYFGPGTRLTVL.

In this sample, this clone turned up a few times. The V call is TRBV5-1, the J call TRBJ2-7; tentatively, D is TRBD2 (6 bases). The CDR3 contains 14 residues. Germline V gene data show CDR1 as SGHRS and CDR2 as YFSETQ. V was cut by 2 bases and J by 0 bases, with 9 bases left in between. CDR3 loop: CASSFSGASYEQYF. For the CDR3, the DNA is TGCGCCAGCAGCTTTAGCGGTGCCTCCTACGAGCAGTACTTC.

V usage is TRBV7-6 and J usage is TRBJ2-5; 8 bases agree with TRBD2. Germline loops: CDR1 SGHVS, CDR2 FNYEAQ. V was clipped by 0 bases and J by 1 base; unmatched bases: 4. CDR3 length: 16 amino acids. CDR3: CASSLAPGLAQETQYF. The CDR3 DNA reads as TGTGCCAGCAGCTTAGCTCCCGGACTAGCCCAAGAGACCCAGTACTTC.

This clone has only a few counts. The chain recombines TRBV7-8 with TRBJ2-6; perhaps TRBD2 as D (6 bases). The CDR3 covers 15 residues. Germline values: CDR1 SGHVS, CDR2 FQNEAQ. V lost 5 bases to trimming and J lost 5 bases, with 13 bases between them. This CDR3 is CASSPTSQRANVLTF. The CDR3 DNA follows: TGTGCCAGCAGCCCAACTAGCCAGCGGGCCAACGTCCTGACTTTC.

This clone was picked up a small number of times. V usage is TRBV2 and J usage is TRBJ2-7; D tentatively fits TRBD1 or TRBD2 (5 bases each). V lost 5 bases and J lost 4, with 6 bases in between. CDR1 is SNHLY and CDR2 is FYNNEI in the germline V gene. The CDR3 consists of 11 residues. CDR3 residues: CASSWGYEQYF. CDR3 DNA sequence: TGTGCCAGCAGTTGGGGGTACGAGCAGTACTTC.

The gene calls are TRBV2 and TRBJ2-2, with 11 bases matching TRBD2. The CDR3 has 16 amino acids. In germline, CDR1 is SNHLY, CDR2 FYNNEI. Trimming at V came to 7 bases and at J to 5 bases, leaving 9 bases not matched to a gene. The CDR3 is CASTDSGRAITGELFF. The CDR3 DNA is TGTGCCAGCACAGATAGCGGGAGGGCCATAACCGGGGAGCTGTTTTTT.

The genes are TRBV5-6 and TRBJ1-2; unclear D gene. Trimming shortened V by 4 bases and J by 0 bases, and 13 bases separated the two germline ends. The CDR3 runs 15 residues. Germline CDR1 reads SGHDT; CDR2 reads YYEEEE. The CDR3 protein is CASSMDHRTNYGYTF. CDR3 nucleotides: TGTGCCAGCAGCATGGACCATAGGACTAACTATGGCTACACCTTC.

The V call is TRBV28, the J call TRBJ2-1, with D tentatively TRBD1 (6 bases). Trimming removed 7 bases at V and 1 base at J, with 14 bases between. CDR1 and CDR2 from the germline V gene are MDHEN and SYDVKM. The CDR3 has 15 amino acids. The CDR3 loop is CASKWDTPSYNEQFF. The CDR3, as DNA: TGTGCCAGCAAGTGGGACACTCCTTCCTACAATGAGCAGTTCTTC. Full variable domain (remainder filled in from reference TRBV28 and TRBJ2-1): DVKVTQSSRYLVKRTGEKVFLECVQDMDHENMFWYRQDPGLGLRLIYFSYDVKMKEKGDIPEGYSVSREKKERFSLILESASTNQTSMYLCASKWDTPSYNEQFFGPGTRLTVL.

This rearrangement joins TRBV5-1 to TRBJ2-1, with 14 bases that match TRBD2. CDR3 length equals 20 residues. V shed 3 bases, J shed 4 bases, and the junction held 15 bases outside the gene matches. Germline loops: CDR1 SGHRS, CDR2 YFSETQ. The CDR3 DNA reads TGCGCCAGCAGCTGGACCGGGACTAGCGGGAGAGGGGTCGTGTACAATGAGCAGTTCTTC. Translation: CASSWTGTSGRGVVYNEQFF.

This clone turned up a few times. The gene calls are TRBV7-2 and TRBJ1-5; 10 nucleotides align to TRBD1. CDR3 size: 16 residues. Germline values: CDR1 SGHTA, CDR2 FQGNSA. After removal of 1 base from V and 4 bases from J, the junction contained 4 bases not matched to a gene. The CDR3 bases are TGTGCCAGCAGCTTAGGACAGGGGGCTTTTAATCAGCCCCAGCATTTT. Translating gives CASSLGQGAFNQPQHF.

The chain has TRBV19 and TRBJ2-7, with TRBD1 identical over 10 bases. CDR1 is LNHDA, CDR2 SQIVND, per germline (reference sequence). The CDR3 totals 14 residues. V lost 3 bases, J lost 4 bases, and 3 bases stayed unmatched. CDR3 bases: TGTGCCAGTAGTATCGACAGGGGGCCGTACGAGCAGTACTTC. Its translation: CASSIDRGPYEQYF.

The rearrangement links TRBV30 to TRBJ1-1; unclear D gene. The germline gives CDR1 GTSNPN, CDR2 SVGIG (reference sequence). With 3 bases removed from V and 6 bases from J, the gap between germline ends came to 8 bases. The CDR3 covers 11 residues. The CDR3 here is CAWSGGAEAFF. The CDR3 bases are TGTGCCTGGAGCGGAGGTGCTGAAGCTTTCTTT.

J is TRBJ2-1 and V is TRBV21-1; the D call of TRBD2 is as the table states it, not checked on the DNA. TRBV21-1 is a listed pseudogene. This CDR3 contains 18 residues. CDR3 sequence reads: CASRIQRRTSGKVHEQFF. CDR3 nucleotides: TGTGCCAGCAGGATTCAAAGGCGGACGAGCGGGAAGGTCCATGAGCAGTTCTTC.

The gene calls are TRBV18 and TRBJ2-7; no clear D gene. V was trimmed by 3 bases and J by 3 bases, leaving 12 bases between them. The germline CDR1 and CDR2 sequences are KGHSH and LQKENI. CDR3 length equals 14 residues. CDR3 sequence reads: CASSPANGHYEQYF. CDR3 coding DNA: TGTGCCAGCTCACCCGCCAACGGGCACTACGAGCAGTACTTC.

This clone was found a few times. This chain joins TRBV6-1 and TRBJ2-7; tentative D call: TRBD1 (5 bases). The CDR3 has 13 amino acids. Germline CDR1 MNHNS, CDR2 SASEGT. The V gene lost 5 bases and the J gene lost 3 bases, with 11 bases spanning the gap. This chain's CDR3 is CASSRAGNYEQYF. CDR3 DNA sequence: TGTGCCAGCAGTCGGGCAGGGAACTACGAGCAGTACTTC.

V usage is TRBV6-5 and J usage is TRBJ1-1; 8 positions agree with TRBD1. The CDR3 is made up of 15 amino acids. The V gene end was trimmed by 2 bases and the J gene end by 7 bases; junction bases not matched to a gene: 9. Germline V lookup: CDR1 MNHEY, CDR2 SVGAGI. CDR3 nucleotides: TGTGCCAGCAGTTACCCAGGGGGCACCGGTGGTGAAGCTTTCTTT. It yields the protein CASSYPGGTGGEAFF.

V is TRBV10-3 and J is TRBJ2-3; tentatively, D is TRBD1 (5 bases). Trimming took off 0 bases at V and 2 bases at J, with 15 bases between the two ends. CDR3 length: 17 residues. Germline lookup yields CDR1 ENHRY and CDR2 SYGVKD. The CDR3 loop is CAISESGRKVATDTQYF. CDR3 in DNA: TGTGCCATCAGTGAGTCGGGGCGCAAGGTAGCCACAGATACGCAGTATTTT.

This rearrangement joins TRBV9 to TRBJ2-2; 12 nucleotides line up with TRBD1. Germline V CDR1 and CDR2: SGDLS, YYNGEE. V lost 4 bases and J lost 3; bases outside the gene matches: 4. The CDR3 is 16 residues long. CDR3 nucleotide sequence: TGTGCCAGCAGCCTCGGGACAGGGGGCGACACCGGGGAGCTGTTTTTT. Residues: CASSLGTGGDTGELFF.

This clone was detected only a few times. The gene calls are TRBV6-5 and TRBJ2-5; 7 bases are shared with TRBD2. V dropped 2 bases and J dropped 1; count of bases not matched to a gene: 7. This CDR3 contains 16 residues. The V gene's germline CDR1 is MNHEY and CDR2 SVGAGI. The CDR3 here is CASSYQPRTSQETQYF. CDR3 DNA: TGTGCCAGCAGTTACCAACCGAGGACTAGCCAAGAGACCCAGTACTTC.

V is TRBV7-9 and J is TRBJ2-7; D may be TRBD1 (7 bases). Trimming removed 2 bases from V and 0 bases from J, with 11 bases in between. The CDR3 is 15 residues long. Looked up from germline, CDR1 is SEHNR and CDR2 is FQNEAQ (reference sequence). Here the CDR3 reads CASSLSGDSSYEQYF. DNA for the CDR3: TGTGCCAGCAGCTTATCGGGGGACAGCTCCTACGAGCAGTACTTC.

This clone was counted between two and nine times. The V call is TRBV19, the J call TRBJ1-2, with 7 bases lining up with TRBD1. There are 12 residues in the CDR3. V shed 4 bases, J shed 8 bases, and the junction held 4 bases outside the gene matches. Germline CDR1 is LNHDA and CDR2 is SQIVND (reference sequence). CDR3 sequence: CASSTYRGGYTF. Here the CDR3 DNA reads TGTGCCAGTAGTACCTACAGGGGCGGCTACACCTTC.

The rearrangement joins TRBV30 to TRBJ2-6; D might be TRBD2 (6 bases). V lost 5 bases and J lost 0, with 17 bases in between. CDR3 size: 17 residues. Germline loops: CDR1 GTSNPN, CDR2 SVGIG (reference sequence). The CDR3 DNA is TGTGCCTGGGGTGGTTTTATGGGGGGCTCTGGGGCCAACGTCCTGACTTTC. Translated: CAWGGFMGGSGANVLTF.